One sample yielded the 11 T cell receptor beta chains listed below, sequenced in a study of identical twins. Via MiXCR, TCRdb re-called the 5' RACE reads, giving one row per CDR3 protein. The sample yields 350,000 to 500,000 distinct CDR3 sequences, approximately 18% seen once. Sequenced: naive T cells sorted from blood. These TCRs come from a man aged 45-65 years in good health.

The rearrangement links TRBV20-1 to TRBJ1-3; TRBD1 might be the D (5 bases). V was clipped by 1 base and J by 8 bases, with 18 bases between them. The CDR3 loop spans 15 amino acids. The germline gives CDR1 DFQATT, CDR2 SNEGSKA (reference sequence). The DNA of the CDR3 is TGCAGTGCTAGAGCCGGTGGGGGGACCCGGTACACCATATATTTT. Protein: CSARAGGGTRYTIYF.

V usage is TRBV20-1 and J usage is TRBJ2-5; 7 nucleotides match TRBD1. V trimming: 4 bases; J trimming: 6 bases; junction bases outside the gene matches: 14. This CDR3 has 15 residues. Germline V gives CDR1 DFQATT, CDR2 SNEGSKA (reference sequence). This CDR3 is CSATILGTDRKTQYF. As DNA, the CDR3 is TGCAGTGCTACGATCTTAGGGACAGATCGGAAGACCCAGTACTTC.

V is TRBV5-5 and J is TRBJ1-1, with D perhaps TRBD1 (5 bases). CDR3 length: 15 amino acids. V lost 3 bases and J 4 bases, leaving 16 bases between the germline ends. The germline CDR1 and CDR2 sequences are SGHKS and YYEKEE (reference sequence). CDR3 in DNA: TGTGCCAGCAGCTGGGACCGCGGGGCTATCACTGAAGCTTTCTTT. It encodes CASSWDRGAITEAFF.

This chain's CDR3 is CASSLGASGGRSYEQYF. For the CDR3, the DNA is TGCGCCAGCAGCTTGGGAGCTAGCGGGGGACGGTCCTACGAGCAGTACTTC. J is TRBJ2-7 and V is TRBV5-1; the match to TRBD2 covers 10 bases. Per germline, CDR1 SGHRS and CDR2 YFSETQ. J was trimmed by 1 base and V by 0 bases; bases with no gene match: 7. This CDR3 has 17 amino acids. Complete variable domain (other parts from reference TRBV5-1 and TRBJ2-7): KAGVTQTPRYLIKTRGQQVTLSCSPISGHRSVSWYQQTPGQGLQFLFEYFSETQRNKGNFPGRFSGRQFSNSRSEMNVSTLELGDSALYLCASSLGASGGRSYEQYFGPGTRLTVT.

This clonotype was observed many times. V usage is TRBV5-1 and J usage is TRBJ2-1; D is unclear. Trimming cost V 0 bases and J 5 bases, with 12 bases left between them. Per the germline V gene, CDR1 is SGHRS and CDR2 is YFSETQ. The CDR3 runs to 15 residues. As DNA, the CDR3 is TGCGCCAGCAGCTTGGAACCCGCGACCGACAATGAGCAGTTCTTC. Translated: CASSLEPATDNEQFF.

CDR3 nucleotide sequence: TGCGCCAGCAGCACCTATCAAGACGCAACTAATGAAAAACTGTTTTTT. Its translation is CASSTYQDATNEKLFF. The chain carries TRBV4-3 and TRBJ1-4; D call uncertain. This CDR3 comprises 16 residues. Trimming took off 5 bases at V and 0 bases at J, with 13 bases between the two ends. Per the germline V gene, CDR1 is LGHNA and CDR2 is YSLEER.

The gene calls are TRBV4-3 and TRBJ2-2; 12 bases match TRBD1. The CDR3 runs to 19 residues. After removal of 4 bases from V and 7 bases from J, the junction contained 16 bases not matched to a gene. Germline V gene sequence: CDR1 LGHNA, CDR2 YSLEER. DNA of the CDR3: TGCGCCAGCAGCCGATACTTGACCCCGGGACAGGGGGCGAACGGGGAGCTGTTTTTT. It yields the protein CASSRYLTPGQGANGELFF.

This clonotype was picked up a small number of times. This sequence joins TRBV7-2 and TRBJ2-5; 9 bases are shared with TRBD2. The CDR3 sequence is 16 residues long. V was pared by 2 bases and J by 9 bases, with 13 bases of the junction left unmatched. The germline gives CDR1 SGHTA, CDR2 FQGNSA. The chain's CDR3 is CASSLRGPPQRGAQYF. The CDR3 coding sequence is TGTGCCAGCAGCTTAAGGGGGCCTCCGCAGCGGGGGGCCCAGTACTTC.

This chain joins TRBV7-9 and TRBJ1-1; the D gene is possibly TRBD1 (5 bases). The CDR3 runs to 14 residues. The germline gives CDR1 SEHNR, CDR2 FQNEAQ (reference sequence). Trimming removed 7 bases at V and 2 bases at J, with 14 bases between. The chain's CDR3 is CASTKTASNTEAFF. The CDR3 DNA sequence: TGTGCCAGCACCAAGACAGCAAGCAACACTGAAGCTTTCTTT.

This clonotype was counted between two and nine times. DNA for the CDR3: TGTGCCAGCAGACGGGGGAGGCGGGCCACTGAAGCTTTCTTT. Translated, it gives CASRRGRRATEAFF. The chain joins TRBV6-1 to TRBJ1-1; tentatively, D is TRBD1 (5 bases). The CDR3 covers 14 residues. Germline lookup yields CDR1 MNHNS and CDR2 SASEGT. V dropped 6 bases and J dropped 4 bases, with 15 bases sitting between them.

This clonotype has ten or more counts. The V gene is TRBV6-2 or TRBV6-3, the J gene TRBJ2-7, with D tentatively TRBD1 (7 bases). CDR1 and CDR2 from the germline V gene are MNHEY and SVGEGT. There are 16 residues in the CDR3. Trimming left V 0 bases short and J 5 bases short, with 17 bases between. The CDR3 DNA follows: TGTGCCAGCAGTTACTCGATGACTACAGGGGAGGACGAGCAGTACTTC. It codes for CASSYSMTTGEDEQYF.